This TCR beta chain was obtained from a study of blood T cell repertoires in COVID-19. This study enrolled people aged about 18 to 90 from approximately 24 US geographic areas. Here immunoSEQ multiplex PCR was the method, and the copy in TCRdb shows in-frame clones only, minus some. The table lists around 220,000 clones, around nine tenths of them singletons, with 1.5% to 2% in the top ten. V gave up 6 bases and J gave up 8 bases, with 11 bases separating them. The germline V gene has CDR1 MNHEY and CDR2 SVGAGI. This CDR3 spans 12 amino acids. This receptor was identified in a woman aged 18-29 years who had recovered from COVID-19. The sample taken for sequencing was PBMCs or T cells enriched from blood (not recorded which). The rearrangement uses TRBV6-5 and TRBJ1-5; D not certain. The CDR3 protein is CASRIHSEPQHF. DNA for the CDR3: TGTGCCAGCAGGATACATTCTGAGCCCCAGCATTTT.